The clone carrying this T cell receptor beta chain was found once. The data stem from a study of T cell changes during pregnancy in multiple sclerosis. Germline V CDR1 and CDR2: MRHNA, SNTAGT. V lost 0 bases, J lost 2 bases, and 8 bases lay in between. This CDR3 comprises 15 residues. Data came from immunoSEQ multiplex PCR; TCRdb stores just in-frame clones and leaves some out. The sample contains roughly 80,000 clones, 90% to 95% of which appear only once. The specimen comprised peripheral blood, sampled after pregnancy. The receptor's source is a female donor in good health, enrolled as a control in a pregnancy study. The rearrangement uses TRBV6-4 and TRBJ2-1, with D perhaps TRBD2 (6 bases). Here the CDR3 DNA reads TGTGCCAGCAGTGACTCGGAGGGCCCCTACAATGAGCAGTTCTTC. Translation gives CASSDSEGPYNEQFF.